The rows below give T cell receptor beta chains drawn from one sample of a study of CD8 T cells in ankylosing spondylitis. MiXCR was run by TCRdb on the 5' RACE reads, yielding one entry per CDR3 protein. The repertoire consists of more than 500,000 distinct CDR3 sequences, with 5.3% occurring once and the leading ten covering around 3.4%. Material: blood, either unsorted or a sorted T cell fraction (not recorded which). These TCRs come from a male donor with ankylosing spondylitis. CDR3s include the opening cysteine and the closing phenylalanine or tryptophan. Each record gives: CDR3 length, V gene, clone size, D gene, J gene, CDR3 DNA, CDR3 protein. The D gene is left open where the match is weak. Clone size is stated in some rows and not others, as once, few, many or a class when expanded.

len: 15
v_gene: TRBV4-3
abundance: many
d_gene: NA
j_gene: TRBJ1-2
CDR3nt: TGCGCCAGCAGCCAAGATTTGGGGAAGGGCTATGGCTACACCTTC
CDR3aa: CASSQDLGKGYGYTF

len: 15
v_gene: TRBV7-2
abundance: NA
d_gene: NA
j_gene: TRBJ2-7
CDR3nt: TGTGCCAGCAGCTTGAGGGGGGGCGTGCGCTACGAGCAGTACTTC
CDR3aa: CASSLRGGVRYEQYF

len: 14
v_gene: TRBV11-3
abundance: NA
d_gene: NA
j_gene: TRBJ2-1
CDR3nt: TGTGCCAGCAGCCCGTCCCCATCAAACAATGAGCAGTTCTTC
CDR3aa: CASSPSPSNNEQFF

len: 16
v_gene: TRBV4-3
abundance: many
d_gene: NA
j_gene: TRBJ1-1
CDR3nt: TGCGCCAGCAGCCAAGACCGGGTCAGGGCAAACACTGAAGCTTTCTTT
CDR3aa: CASSQDRVRANTEAFF

len: 13
v_gene: TRBV7-9
abundance: few
d_gene: TRBD1
j_gene: TRBJ2-5
CDR3nt: TGTGCCAGCAGCGTGGGACAGGAAGAGACCCAGTACTTC
CDR3aa: CASSVGQEETQYF

len: 15
v_gene: TRBV7-6
abundance: NA
d_gene: NA
j_gene: TRBJ2-2
CDR3nt: TGTGCCAGCTTGCCTCAGCAGTCGAACACCGGGGAGCTGTTTTTT
CDR3aa: CASLPQQSNTGELFF

len: 17
v_gene: TRBV13
abundance: many
d_gene: TRBD1
j_gene: TRBJ2-6
CDR3nt: TGTGCCAGCAGCGGACAGGATAGGATCTCTGGGGCCAACGTCCTGACTTTC
CDR3aa: CASSGQDRISGANVLTF

len: 16
v_gene: TRBV28
abundance: NA
d_gene: TRBD1
j_gene: TRBJ2-7
CDR3nt: TGTGCCAGCAGTAATACAGGGGGCGTCCGGAACTACGAGCAGTACTTC
CDR3aa: CASSNTGGVRNYEQYF

len: 11
v_gene: TRBV5-1
abundance: many
d_gene: NA
j_gene: TRBJ2-2
CDR3nt: TGCGCCAGCAGCTTGGACGGGGAGCTGTTTTTT
CDR3aa: CASSLDGELFF

len: 16
v_gene: TRBV5-1
abundance: NA
d_gene: TRBD2
j_gene: TRBJ2-1
CDR3nt: TGCGCCAGCAGCTTGGGACTAGCGGCTTTCTACAATGAGCAGTTCTTC
CDR3aa: CASSLGLAAFYNEQFF

len: 19
v_gene: TRBV28
abundance: many
d_gene: TRBD2
j_gene: TRBJ2-1
CDR3nt: TGTGCCAGCAGTCTGAAACGGACTAGCGGGAGGGCTACCTACAATGAGCAGTTCTTC
CDR3aa: CASSLKRTSGRATYNEQFF

len: 13
v_gene: TRBV5-1
abundance: many
d_gene: TRBD2
j_gene: TRBJ2-1
CDR3nt: TGCGCCAGCACGGTCGGGAGGGACAATGAGCAGTTCTTC
CDR3aa: CASTVGRDNEQFF

len: 16
v_gene: TRBV7-2
abundance: many
d_gene: TRBD2
j_gene: TRBJ2-1
CDR3nt: TGTGCCAGCAGCCTTCTAGCGGGAGGCGCCTACAATGAGCAGTTCTTC
CDR3aa: CASSLLAGGAYNEQFF

len: 17
v_gene: TRBV27
abundance: NA
d_gene: TRBD2
j_gene: TRBJ2-1
CDR3nt: TGTGCCAGCAGTAAAGGACTAGCCACACAATCCTACAATGAGCAGTTCTTC
CDR3aa: CASSKGLATQSYNEQFF

len: 13
v_gene: TRBV28
abundance: many
d_gene: NA
j_gene: TRBJ2-3
CDR3nt: TGTGCCAGCAGTTTGCGGTTCACAGATACGCAGTATTTT
CDR3aa: CASSLRFTDTQYF

len: 18
v_gene: TRBV19
abundance: many
d_gene: TRBD2
j_gene: TRBJ2-1
CDR3nt: TGTGCCAGTAGTATAGGAAGGCTAGCGGGAGGGGCGACGGAGGAGCAGTTCTTC
CDR3aa: CASSIGRLAGGATEEQFF

len: 18
v_gene: TRBV6-5
abundance: many
d_gene: TRBD2
j_gene: TRBJ2-2
CDR3nt: TGTGCCAGCAGTTACTCGAGACTAGCGGTAGCGAACACCGGGGAGCTGTTTTTT
CDR3aa: CASSYSRLAVANTGELFF

len: 10
v_gene: TRBV29-1
abundance: many
d_gene: NA
j_gene: TRBJ2-3
CDR3nt: TGCAGCGTTGGAGCAGGGACGCAGTATTTT
CDR3aa: CSVGAGTQYF

len: 13
v_gene: TRBV7-9
abundance: NA
d_gene: NA
j_gene: TRBJ2-5
CDR3nt: TGTGCCAGCAGCTTAACGGAGGAGGAGACCCAGTACTTC
CDR3aa: CASSLTEEETQYF

len: 16
v_gene: TRBV5-5
abundance: many
d_gene: NA
j_gene: TRBJ2-2
CDR3nt: TGTGCCAGCAGCTTCTTATTGGTCGAGAACACCGGGGAGCTGTTTTTT
CDR3aa: CASSFLLVENTGELFF

len: 13
v_gene: TRBV5-1
abundance: many
d_gene: NA
j_gene: TRBJ1-1
CDR3nt: TGCGCCAGCAGTAACCTGGATAAATCTGAAGCTTTCTTT
CDR3aa: CASSNLDKSEAFF

len: 18
v_gene: TRBV4-3
abundance: many
d_gene: TRBD2
j_gene: TRBJ2-1
CDR3nt: TGCGCCAGCAGCCAAGATTTAGTCGGGGGGGCCTCGTACAATGAGCAGTTCTTC
CDR3aa: CASSQDLVGGASYNEQFF

len: 16
v_gene: TRBV28
abundance: few
d_gene: TRBD1
j_gene: TRBJ2-2
CDR3nt: TGTGCCAGCAGACAGAGGCACAGGGGAAAGCAGGGGGAGCTGTTTTTT
CDR3aa: CASRQRHRGKQGELFF

len: 14
v_gene: TRBV20-1
abundance: many
d_gene: NA
j_gene: TRBJ1-1
CDR3nt: TGCAGTGCTAGATACTCAGGGAGGAGGACTGAAGCTTTCTTT
CDR3aa: CSARYSGRRTEAFF

len: 15
v_gene: TRBV5-6
abundance: many
d_gene: NA
j_gene: TRBJ2-5
CDR3nt: TGTGCCAGCAGCAGAAATACCGGGCCCGGAGAGACCCAGTACTTC
CDR3aa: CASSRNTGPGETQYF

len: 16
v_gene: TRBV12-3/TRBV12-4
abundance: many
d_gene: TRBD2
j_gene: TRBJ2-2
CDR3nt: TGTGCCAGCAGTTTTAGTCTAGCGGGCTACACCGGGGAGCTGTTTTTT
CDR3aa: CASSFSLAGYTGELFF

len: 14
v_gene: TRBV20-1
abundance: many
d_gene: NA
j_gene: TRBJ2-3
CDR3nt: TGCAGTGCTACTGCCCTATTACTTGCAGATACGCAGTATTTT
CDR3aa: CSATALLLADTQYF

len: 17
v_gene: TRBV20-1
abundance: many
d_gene: TRBD2
j_gene: TRBJ2-1
CDR3nt: TGCAGTGCTAGGAGGACTAGCGGGAGTAGATCCTACAATGAGCAGTTCTTC
CDR3aa: CSARRTSGSRSYNEQFF

len: 15
v_gene: TRBV7-2
abundance: few
d_gene: TRBD1
j_gene: TRBJ2-7
CDR3nt: TGTGCCAGCAGCCTAGTAGGGACAGTGACCTACGAGCAGTACTTC
CDR3aa: CASSLVGTVTYEQYF

len: 15
v_gene: TRBV20-1
abundance: many
d_gene: TRBD2
j_gene: TRBJ2-3
CDR3nt: TGCAGTGCTAGAGAAGGGACTAGCGTCTCGGATACGCAGTATTTT
CDR3aa: CSAREGTSVSDTQYF

len: 14
v_gene: TRBV20-1
abundance: many
d_gene: NA
j_gene: TRBJ2-7
CDR3nt: TGCAGTGCTAGAGATTGGGGGGCTTACTACGAGCAGTACTTC
CDR3aa: CSARDWGAYYEQYF

len: 11
v_gene: TRBV12-3/TRBV12-4
abundance: many
d_gene: NA
j_gene: TRBJ2-7
CDR3nt: TGTGCCAGCAGCAGGAGGGACGAGCAGTACTTC
CDR3aa: CASSRRDEQYF

len: 13
v_gene: TRBV2
abundance: many
d_gene: NA
j_gene: TRBJ2-3
CDR3nt: TGTGCCAGCATCGACCCCAGCACAGATACGCAGTATTTT
CDR3aa: CASIDPSTDTQYF

len: 13
v_gene: TRBV29-1
abundance: many
d_gene: NA
j_gene: TRBJ2-5
CDR3nt: TGCAGCGGTACCTTGTGGGCGGCAGAGACCCAGTACTTC
CDR3aa: CSGTLWAAETQYF

len: 15
v_gene: TRBV24-1
abundance: many
d_gene: NA
j_gene: TRBJ2-1
CDR3nt: TGTGCCACCGGACCCACCAGGGCCACCTACAATGAGCAGTTCTTC
CDR3aa: CATGPTRATYNEQFF

len: 17
v_gene: TRBV15
abundance: many
d_gene: NA
j_gene: TRBJ2-1
CDR3nt: TGTGCCACCAGCAGAGATGTCGCAGGAGTAATTGACAATGAGCAGTTCTTC
CDR3aa: CATSRDVAGVIDNEQFF

len: 15
v_gene: TRBV20-1
abundance: NA
d_gene: NA
j_gene: TRBJ2-3
CDR3nt: TGCAGTGCTAGCCACAGGTCGTCGAACACAGATACGCAGTATTTT
CDR3aa: CSASHRSSNTDTQYF

len: 15
v_gene: TRBV7-2
abundance: many
d_gene: NA
j_gene: TRBJ1-1
CDR3nt: TGTGCCAGCAGCTTCCCTTGGGGGAGTGTAACTGAAGCTTTCTTT
CDR3aa: CASSFPWGSVTEAFF

len: 17
v_gene: TRBV11-2
abundance: many
d_gene: TRBD2
j_gene: TRBJ2-7
CDR3nt: TGTGCCAGCAGCTTAGACTTGGGGGGACTAGTCCCCTACGAGCAGTACTTC
CDR3aa: CASSLDLGGLVPYEQYF

len: 15
v_gene: TRBV27
abundance: few
d_gene: TRBD2
j_gene: TRBJ2-7
CDR3nt: TGTGCCAGCAGTTTACTGCGGGGGAAAGCCTACGAGCAGTACTTC
CDR3aa: CASSLLRGKAYEQYF

len: 13
v_gene: TRBV7-2
abundance: many
d_gene: NA
j_gene: TRBJ2-5
CDR3nt: TGTGCCAGCAGCCGAGCCCTCCAAGAGACCCAGTACTTC
CDR3aa: CASSRALQETQYF

len: 14
v_gene: TRBV12-3/TRBV12-4
abundance: many
d_gene: NA
j_gene: TRBJ2-1
CDR3nt: TGTGCCAGCAGGCGACTCGGGGCCGGGGATGAGCAGTTCTTC
CDR3aa: CASRRLGAGDEQFF

len: 14
v_gene: TRBV5-6
abundance: many
d_gene: NA
j_gene: TRBJ2-7
CDR3nt: TGTGCCAGCAGCCAGGTAGTGGGAAGCTACGAGCAGTACTTC
CDR3aa: CASSQVVGSYEQYF

len: 15
v_gene: TRBV20-1
abundance: NA
d_gene: NA
j_gene: TRBJ2-3
CDR3nt: TGCAGTGCCCAGCTCCCAGGTTCTTACACAGATACGCAGTATTTT
CDR3aa: CSAQLPGSYTDTQYF

len: 13
v_gene: TRBV20-1
abundance: few
d_gene: NA
j_gene: TRBJ2-1
CDR3nt: TGCAGTGCCATAGCGGCGGACTACAATGAGCAGTTCTTC
CDR3aa: CSAIAADYNEQFF

len: 14
v_gene: TRBV27
abundance: many
d_gene: TRBD1
j_gene: TRBJ1-2
CDR3nt: TGTGCCAGCAGCCGACAGGGACGCGGCTATGGCTACACCTTC
CDR3aa: CASSRQGRGYGYTF

len: 15
v_gene: TRBV10-3
abundance: many
d_gene: TRBD1
j_gene: TRBJ1-5
CDR3nt: TGTGCCATCAGTGAGGTCGGACAGGGAAGTCAGCCCCAGCATTTT
CDR3aa: CAISEVGQGSQPQHF

len: 15
v_gene: TRBV9
abundance: NA
d_gene: TRBD2
j_gene: TRBJ2-7
CDR3nt: TGTGCCAGCAGCACCACCGGGACTAGCGGGGAGGTGCAGTACTTC
CDR3aa: CASSTTGTSGEVQYF

len: 13
v_gene: TRBV7-9
abundance: many
d_gene: NA
j_gene: TRBJ2-5
CDR3nt: TGTGCCAGCAGCTTAGGGCTAACGGAGACCCAGTACTTC
CDR3aa: CASSLGLTETQYF

len: 14
v_gene: TRBV19
abundance: many
d_gene: NA
j_gene: TRBJ1-5
CDR3nt: TGTGCCAGTAGTATGCGAGGGCTTAATCAGCCCCAGCATTTT
CDR3aa: CASSMRGLNQPQHF

len: 16
v_gene: TRBV20-1
abundance: NA
d_gene: TRBD2
j_gene: TRBJ2-5
CDR3nt: TGCAGTGCTAGAGATGGGACTAGCGGAACACAAGAGACCCAGTACTTC
CDR3aa: CSARDGTSGTQETQYF

len: 15
v_gene: TRBV4-2
abundance: many
d_gene: NA
j_gene: TRBJ2-7
CDR3nt: TGTGCCAGCAGCCAAGGCGGGGGCAGGTCCTACGAGCAGTACTTC
CDR3aa: CASSQGGGRSYEQYF

len: 13
v_gene: TRBV11-2
abundance: NA
d_gene: TRBD1
j_gene: TRBJ1-2
CDR3nt: TGTGCCAGCAGCTCCGACAGGGACGGCGGCTACACCTTC
CDR3aa: CASSSDRDGGYTF